The clone carrying this T cell receptor (beta chain) is termed medium-sized. Its antigen is still unknown. The source of the sample is a study of metastatic and nonmetastatic thyroid tumors. Overall study context: Both malignant and benign thyroid patients supplied peripheral blood and tumor or nodule tissue samples, across which the repertoires of these patients were then compared.

Notes on the study in general: It was reported that TCR beta diversity was significantly higher in malignant thyroid tumors than benign nodules, in blood and tumor.

Treatment of any kind had been given to no patient before thyroid surgery. TCRdb re-clonotyped the PCR reads through MiXCR. The table lists around 4,500 clones, around 32% of them singletons. Germline assignment: CDR1 ENHRY and CDR2 SYGVKD. The CDR3 extends over 14 amino acids. The ends were cut back, 2 bases at V and 0 bases at J, with 7 bases in the middle. The sequenced sample consisted of adjacent normal tissue. The chain joins TRBV10-3 to TRBJ1-1, with D perhaps TRBD1 (6 bases). The receptor comes from a male donor with papillary thyroid cancer or a benign thyroid nodule (not recorded which). Some clones in this sample may be carry-over from other donors' samples. CDR3 amino acids: CAISEDRMNTEAFF. The CDR3 region has the DNA TGTGCCATCAGTGAGGACAGGATGAACACTGAAGCTTTCTTT.